This T cell receptor (beta chain) was recorded in a study of T cell responses to AZD1222 COVID-19 vaccine. TCRdb's table, derived via immunoSEQ multiplex PCR, lists solely in-frame clones and lacks some. The sample records 150,000 to 200,000 clones, around 91% being singletons. This clone appeared once. The germline CDR1 and CDR2 sequences are MNHEY and SMNVEV (reference sequence). The V end was cut by 5 bases, the J end by 8 bases, with 27 bases between. The CDR3 contains 17 residues. The receptor comes from an adult who received the AZD1222 COVID-19 vaccine. The rearrangement joins TRBV27 to TRBJ1-2; D may be TRBD1 (5 bases). The starting material was peripheral blood, obtained 28 days after the second AZD1222 dose. CDR3 bases: TGTGCCAGCAGTCCCCGGGGGTGGTCGGAGATCTCCGGGGGCTACACCTTC. It translates to CASSPRGWSEISGGYTF.